What follows are 10 T cell receptor beta chains derived from one specimen sequenced in a study of blood T cell repertoires in COVID-19 (dated by TCRdb to about 2020). Libraries were made using the immunoSEQ multiplex PCR assay. Not all clones reach the TCRdb copy of this immuneACCESS table, which keeps in-frame sequences only. Checked studies attribute under half of the gap to unresolved V genes and leave the rest unexplained. Here the sample has about 180,000 clones; 86% occur a single time. Together, the top ten hold around 20% of the sample. Sequencing was performed on peripheral blood. The receptors derive from a man in his 70s with active or convalescent COVID-19.

The CDR3, as DNA: TGTGCCAGCAGTTCCACAGGGTTGCTCATCTATGGCTACACCTTC. Protein product: CASSSTGLLIYGYTF. This chain uses TRBV6-5 with TRBJ1-2, with D possibly TRBD1 on 6 matching bases. Germline CDR1 reads MNHEY; CDR2 reads SVGAGI. The CDR3 is 15 amino acids. The germline V and J ends were trimmed by 4 bases and 4 bases, with 16 bases remaining between them.

This clone turned up a few times. This chain links TRBV10-2 with TRBJ1-6, with D possibly matching TRBD1 (6 bases). From germline, CDR1 is WSHSY and CDR2 SAAADI. V was trimmed by 0 bases and J by 7 bases, leaving 13 bases between them. The length of the CDR3 is 16 residues. DNA for the CDR3: TGCGCCAGCAGTGAGTCCTTTGGGGGCCGGAATTCACCCCTCCACTTT. Translation: CASSESFGGRNSPLHF.

The chain combines TRBV28 with TRBJ1-6; TRBD1 matches at 8 bases. CDR1 and CDR2 from the germline V gene are MDHEN and SYDVKM. V dropped 4 bases and J dropped 9; count of bases not matched to a gene: 11. This CDR3 has 16 residues. CDR3 amino acids: CASSYPSGQEPSPLHF. The DNA of the CDR3 is TGTGCCAGCAGTTACCCTTCGGGACAGGAGCCTTCACCCCTCCACTTT. Using reference TRBV28 and TRBJ1-6 for the parts outside the CDR3, the full variable domain is DVKVTQSSRYLVKRTGEKVFLECVQDMDHENMFWYRQDPGLGLRLIYFSYDVKMKEKGDIPEGYSVSREKKERFSLILESASTNQTSMYLCASSYPSGQEPSPLHFGNGTRLTVT.

V gene TRBV20-1 combines with J gene TRBJ1-1, with D maybe TRBD1 (6 bases). The CDR3 extends over 11 amino acids. Per germline, CDR1 DFQATT and CDR2 SNEGSKA (reference sequence). V gave up 4 bases and J gave up 13 bases, with 16 bases separating them. The CDR3 DNA reads TGCAGTGCTACAAACAGGGAGTTAGTTTTCTTT. This translates into CSATNRELVFF.

CDR3 residues: CASSQVIGGSGANVLTF. CDR3 DNA sequence: TGTGCCAGCAGCCAAGTGATCGGAGGCTCTGGGGCCAACGTCCTGACTTTC. The chain carries TRBV4-2 and TRBJ2-6; a possible D gene is TRBD2 (5 bases). This CDR3 contains 17 residues. V lost 1 base and J lost 0, with 10 bases in between. Germline V lookup: CDR1 LGHNA, CDR2 YNFKEQ.

The chain has TRBV4-3 and TRBJ1-6; 7 bases are shared with TRBD1. Germline trimming cut 4 bases from V and 1 base from J; bases unmatched to any gene: 10. The CDR3 is 18 amino acids. The germline gives CDR1 LGHNA, CDR2 YSLEER. Written as DNA, the CDR3 is TGCGCCAGCAGCCCCGAGGGAGCAGGGGGTTCCTATAATTCACCCCTCCACTTT. Its protein product is CASSPEGAGGSYNSPLHF.

This clone appeared once. The V call is TRBV5-1, the J call TRBJ2-7; D remains unclear. This CDR3 comprises 13 residues. V lost 0 bases to trimming and J lost 6 bases, with 10 bases between them. Germline V gene sequence: CDR1 SGHRS, CDR2 YFSETQ. The CDR3 is CASSLGEVSEQYF. In DNA, the CDR3 is TGCGCCAGCAGCTTGGGCGAGGTATCCGAGCAGTACTTC.

The chain has TRBV19 and TRBJ1-5, with unresolved D. The germline V gene has CDR1 LNHDA and CDR2 SQIVND (reference sequence). V dropped 6 bases and J dropped 4 bases, with 10 bases sitting between them. The CDR3 totals 13 residues. As DNA, the CDR3 is TGTGCCAGTAGCTACCAAGAGAATCAGCCCCAGCATTTT. Translating it yields CASSYQENQPQHF.

The chain is built from TRBV19 and TRBJ1-2; 8 bases match TRBD1. This CDR3 comprises 13 residues. J lost 4 bases, V lost 7 bases, and 5 bases had no gene match. The germline V gene has CDR1 LNHDA and CDR2 SQIVND (reference sequence). CDR3 region: CASTTDRGYGYTF. CDR3 sequence (DNA): TGTGCCAGTACCACAGACAGGGGCTATGGCTACACCTTC.

The rearrangement joins TRBV7-8 to TRBJ2-7, with a weak D call TRBD1 (6 bases). This CDR3 is 17 amino acids long. Germline assignment: CDR1 SGHVS and CDR2 FQNEAQ. Trimming removed 4 bases from V and 6 bases from J, with 25 bases in between. The CDR3 region has the DNA TGTGCCAGCAGCTCGCCCTATCAGGGGATGTCTTCCGGCGAGCAGTACTTC. It specifies CASSSPYQGMSSGEQYF.